The rows below give T cell receptor beta chains drawn from one sample of a study of blood T cell repertoires in COVID-19. Measured with immunoSEQ multiplex PCR; TCRdb has only the in-frame clones, and not every one. Of around 290,000 clones in the sample, roughly 88% were seen once. The sample comprised PBMCs or T cells enriched from blood (not recorded which). The origin of the receptors is a woman aged 30 to 39 who had recovered from COVID-19. Each CDR3 is given with its conserved first and last residue. The order of the fields is J gene, clone size, D gene, V gene, CDR3 DNA, CDR3 protein. D genes are given only for firm matches. Some rows have no size entry. The others give once, few or many, or a class for an expanded clone.

>TRBJ1-3|once|-|TRBV19
TGTGCCAGTAGTATTACTCCATCCACTGGAAACACCATATATTTT
CASSITPSTGNTIYF
>TRBJ2-1|-|TRBD2|TRBV6-5
TGTGCCAGCAGTTCCACCGGGACTACATACAATGAGCAGTTCTTC
CASSSTGTTYNEQFF
>TRBJ1-1|once|-|TRBV18
TGTGCCAGCTCACCGAGGTCGCCGAACACTGAAGCTTTCTTT
CASSPRSPNTEAFF
>TRBJ1-4|once|-|TRBV27
TGTGCCAGCAGTGACTATTCTGGAAAACTGTTTTTT
CASSDYSGKLFF
>TRBJ2-3|-|TRBD2|TRBV7-7
TGTGCCAGCAGCTTAGGGACTAGCGGGATTGGTACGCAGTATTTT
CASSLGTSGIGTQYF
>TRBJ1-2|few|-|TRBV10-1
TGCGCCAGCAGCGCAACTAGACCCCGCGGTTACTATGGCTACACCTTC
CASSATRPRGYYGYTF
>TRBJ1-5|-|-|TRBV6-6
TGTGCCAGCAGATGGGGGGTAAATCAGCCCCAGCATTTT
CASRWGVNQPQHF
>TRBJ1-1|-|-|TRBV2
TGTGCCAGCCCGGTGAACACTGAAGCTTTCTTT
CASPVNTEAFF
>TRBJ2-1|once|-|TRBV7-3
TGTGCCAGCAGCTCACGACGGAGAGATTACAATGAGCAGTTCTTC
CASSSRRRDYNEQFF
>TRBJ1-2|-|TRBD1|TRBV14
TGTGCCAGCAGCCAGTTGGGACAGGGGGATTATGGCTACACCTTC
CASSQLGQGDYGYTF
>TRBJ1-6|-|-|TRBV11-2
TGTGCCAGCAGCAGACCGACGGGTCCCTATAATTCACCCCTCCACTTT
CASSRPTGPYNSPLHF
>TRBJ1-1|-|-|TRBV28
TGTGCCAGCGGGGAGGGAAACACTGAAGCTTTCTTT
CASGEGNTEAFF
>TRBJ2-7|-|TRBD2|TRBV5-1
TGCGCCAGCAGCTCCGCTCCCTGGACTAGCGGGTACGACGAGCAGTACTTC
CASSSAPWTSGYDEQYF
>TRBJ2-7|-|-|TRBV11-2
TGTGCCAGCAGCCCCCTAAGGGGCCAGGGAAACTACGAGCAGTACTTC
CASSPLRGQGNYEQYF
>TRBJ2-7|-|TRBD2|TRBV2
TGTGCCAGCAGTGAAGCAATGCTAGCGGGAGGTAGTTCCGTGCAGTACTTC
CASSEAMLAGGSSVQYF
>TRBJ1-2|few|-|TRBV30
TGTGCCGTAACACAGGTCGTCTATGGCTACACCTTC
CAVTQVVYGYTF
>TRBJ1-2|-|TRBD1|TRBV18
TGTGCCAGCTCACCACTTGGCCAGGGGGCGAGGGGCTACACCTTC
CASSPLGQGARGYTF
>TRBJ2-3|-|-|TRBV28
TGTGCCAGCAGTTTACCGGATACGCAGTATTTT
CASSLPDTQYF
>TRBJ1-6|few|TRBD1|TRBV27
TGTGCCAGCAGTCCCACGACAGGGGTAGGTTCACCCCTCCACTTT
CASSPTTGVGSPLHF
>TRBJ2-2|-|TRBD1|TRBV6-5
TGTGCCAGCAGTTACTTCGGACAGGGCGGGGAGCTGTTTTTT
CASSYFGQGGELFF
>TRBJ2-1|few|-|TRBV11-3
TGTGCCAGCAGCCGCTCGACTAGGAGCTCCTACAATGAGCAGTTCTTC
CASSRSTRSSYNEQFF
>TRBJ1-1|-|TRBD1|TRBV3-1/TRBV3-2
TGTGCCAGCAGCCAAGAACAGGGGGTAATGAACACTGAAGCTTTCTTT
CASSQEQGVMNTEAFF
>TRBJ1-3|-|-|TRBV28
TGTGCCAGCAGTTTAATTATAGACACCACTGGAAACACCATATATTTT
CASSLIIDTTGNTIYF
>TRBJ1-1|-|-|TRBV19
TGTGCCAGTAGTCCACTAAGCCAGGGGTTCACTGAAGCTTTCTTT
CASSPLSQGFTEAFF
>TRBJ1-2|-|-|TRBV7-6
TGTGCCAGCAGCTTAGCTCCCCAGGGTGGCTACACCTTC
CASSLAPQGGYTF
>TRBJ2-3|-|TRBD2|TRBV13
TGTGCCAGCAGCTTAGTCGGGGGGCGGGGGGCCACAGATACGCAGTATTTT
CASSLVGGRGATDTQYF
>TRBJ1-1|-|-|TRBV9
TGTGCCAGCAGCGTCACCGAACCAGGGCCAGGGGTCAACACTGAAGCTTTCTTT
CASSVTEPGPGVNTEAFF
>TRBJ2-2|-|-|TRBV20-1
TGCAGTGCTAGTGATGCGGGTTACACCGGGGAGCTGTTTTTT
CSASDAGYTGELFF
>TRBJ1-1|once|-|TRBV7-2
TGTGCCAGCAGCTCTCCGGTGAACACTGAAGCTTTCTTT
CASSSPVNTEAFF
>TRBJ1-4|once|TRBD1|TRBV11-3
TGTGCCAGCAGCTCCACGAGGCAGGGGGCAATGGGGGAAAAACTGTTTTTT
CASSSTRQGAMGEKLFF
>TRBJ1-2|-|-|TRBV25-1
TGTGCCAGCAGTGAATTTGAGACAGGCTCCCGTGGCTACACCTTC
CASSEFETGSRGYTF
>TRBJ2-3|-|-|TRBV5-1
TGCGCCAGCAGCCTAGGACTGGGCGCAGATACGCAGTATTTT
CASSLGLGADTQYF
>TRBJ2-5|-|-|TRBV7-9
TGTGCCAGCAGAAAAGTAGCAGGAGGAGAGACCCAGTACTTC
CASRKVAGGETQYF
>TRBJ1-4|-|-|TRBV27
TGTGCCAGCCGGACTTTAACAGGGTCGGCAACTAATGAAAAACTGTTTTTT
CASRTLTGSATNEKLFF
>TRBJ2-6|-|-|TRBV18
TGTGCCAGCTCAGAAAAGGAGTGGAAGGGGCCTGGGGCCAACGTCCTGACTTTC
CASSEKEWKGPGANVLTF
>TRBJ2-3|-|TRBD2|TRBV18
TGTGCCAGCTCACCGGCTAGCGGACACACAGATACGCAGTATTTT
CASSPASGHTDTQYF
>TRBJ2-3|-|-|TRBV6-1
TGTGCCAGCAGTGAACCCCGTTTGACGCAGTATTTT
CASSEPRLTQYF
>TRBJ2-7|-|-|TRBV10-3
TGTGCCATCAGTGCTGGGAGCGAGCAGTACTTC
CAISAGSEQYF
>TRBJ2-7|-|TRBD2|TRBV7-7
TGTGCCAGCAGCTTAGTAATGGGCGGGAGGGAGACCGAGCAGTACTTC
CASSLVMGGRETEQYF
>TRBJ1-2|once|TRBD1|TRBV4-3
TGCGCCAGCAGCCAAGATTGGGGACAGCTGTCCTATGGCTACACCTTC
CASSQDWGQLSYGYTF
>TRBJ1-2|-|-|TRBV18
TGTGCCAGCTCACCGCTTCAGGGGTACTACTATGGCTACACCTTC
CASSPLQGYYYGYTF
>TRBJ1-5|few|TRBD1|TRBV5-1
TGCGCCAGCAGGCGAACAGGGGGCTTAAGCAATCAGCCCCAGCATTTT
CASRRTGGLSNQPQHF
>TRBJ2-5|-|-|TRBV9
TGTGCCAGCAGCGTGGGAGGGGGAGTGTCGACCCAGTACTTC
CASSVGGGVSTQYF